Shown below are 21 T cell receptor beta chains from a single sample sequenced in a study of human T cells and chemical hapten exposure. Via MiXCR, TCRdb re-called the RACE reads, giving one row per CDR3 protein. The sample includes about 110,000 distinct CDR3 sequences, more than 9.5% of them seen just once. Time point denoted: patch test 1, 2 weeks after DPC sensitization. As for treatment: therapeutic diphenylcyclopropenone sensitization with weekly scalp DPC. This material consisted of whole blood, taken in connection with sensitization to the hapten diphenylcyclopropenone (DPC). These receptors came from a woman in her forties with alopecia areata. Some clones in this sample may be carry-over from other donors' samples.

This clonotype has a count of ten or more. V usage is TRBV6-5 and J usage is TRBJ1-1, with TRBD1 identical over 11 bases. This CDR3 is built from 18 residues. Trimming took 6 bases from V and 0 from J; bases not matched to a gene: 12. CDR1 is MNHEY, CDR2 SVGAGI, per germline. The CDR3 sequence: CASSRPGTGGAMNTEAFF. The CDR3 DNA reads as TGTGCCAGCAGCCGTCCCGGGACAGGGGGAGCAATGAACACTGAAGCTTTCTTT.

Many counts were recorded for this clonotype. The chain joins TRBV6-2 or TRBV6-3 to TRBJ2-1, with D perhaps matching TRBD2 (5 bases). The V end was cut by 8 bases, the J end by 0 bases, with 14 bases between. The germline V gene has CDR1 MNHEY and CDR2 SVGEGT. The CDR3 has 15 amino acids. This CDR3 reads CASLRGGSSYNEQFF. DNA for the CDR3: TGTGCCAGCCTCCGGGGTGGGAGCTCCTACAATGAGCAGTTCTTC.

This clonotype was found a few times. The chain combines TRBV25-1 with TRBJ1-4; D remains ambiguous. The length of the CDR3 is 13 residues. V was pared by 4 bases and J by 0 bases, with 3 bases between. In germline, CDR1 is MGHDK, CDR2 SYGVNS. The CDR3 reads CASSGATNEKLFF. As DNA, the CDR3 is TGTGCCAGCAGTGGAGCAACTAATGAAAAACTGTTTTTT.

This clonotype turned up a few times. The chain joins TRBV4-3 to TRBJ2-7; TRBD2 aligns across 7 bases. Looked up from germline, CDR1 is LGHNA and CDR2 is YSLEER. The CDR3 is 14 residues long. The trim removed 5 bases at V and 3 bases at J, leaving 7 bases unmatched. CDR3 DNA: TGCGCCAGCAGCTACGCCCGGGACTACTACGAGCAGTACTTC. Its protein product is CASSYARDYYEQYF.

The V call is TRBV7-2, the J call TRBJ1-1; no firm D call. Germline CDR1 SGHTA, CDR2 FQGNSA. The CDR3 covers 15 residues. Trimming shortened V by 2 bases and J by 4 bases, and 14 bases separated the two germline ends. CDR3 residues: CASSLRPGSFTEAFF. The CDR3 bases are TGTGCCAGCAGCTTACGGCCCGGCAGTTTCACTGAAGCTTTCTTT.

This sequence joins TRBV30 and TRBJ2-6, with TRBD1 as a possible D gene (5 bases). The length of the CDR3 is 15 residues. Trimming removed 2 bases at V and 0 bases at J, with 8 bases between. Germline CDR1 reads GTSNPN; CDR2 reads SVGIG (reference sequence). DNA for the CDR3: TGTGCCTGGAGTTCGACAGCCTCTGGGGCCAACGTCCTGACTTTC. This translates into CAWSSTASGANVLTF. Full variable domain (outside the CDR3, taken from reference TRBV30 and TRBJ2-6): SQTIHQWPATLVQPVGSPLSLECTVEGTSNPNLYWYRQAAGRGLQLLFYSVGIGQISSEVPQNLSASRPQDRQFILSSKKLLLSDSGFYLCAWSSTASGANVLTFGAGSRLTVL.

The genes are TRBV4-2 and TRBJ2-1, with a weak D call TRBD2 (5 bases). The germline CDR1 and CDR2 sequences are LGHNA and YNFKEQ. The CDR3 length is 14 residues. Trimming took off 1 base at V and 7 bases at J, with 11 bases between the two ends. For the CDR3, the DNA is TGTGCCAGCAGCCAAGGGGGAGTGGCAAATGAGCAGTTCTTC. The encoded protein is CASSQGGVANEQFF.

The sample holds many counts of this clonotype. The chain couples TRBV29-1 to TRBJ2-1; D is tentatively TRBD1 or TRBD2 (5 bases each). Germline V lookup: CDR1 SQVTM, CDR2 ANQGSEA. The CDR3 has 12 amino acids. Trimming took 7 bases from V and 6 from J, leaving 13 bases between them. Here the CDR3 DNA reads TGCAGCGCCCGGGACGCCTTCAATGAGCAGTTCTTC. Its protein is CSARDAFNEQFF.

This clonotype was seen more than once but under ten times. The rearrangement joins TRBV28 to TRBJ2-1; D might be TRBD1 or TRBD2, each matching 6 bases. CDR1 is MDHEN, CDR2 SYDVKM, per germline. The V end lost 1 base, the J end lost 5 bases, and 18 bases lay between the germline ends. CDR3 size: 17 residues. For the CDR3, the DNA is TGTGCCAGCAGTTTATTGTTCCAACTAGCAGGGGACAATGAGCAGTTCTTC. It yields the protein CASSLLFQLAGDNEQFF.

This rearrangement joins TRBV4-3 to TRBJ2-1; D assignment may be TRBD1 or TRBD2 (6 bases each). The germline gives CDR1 LGHNA, CDR2 YSLEER. CDR3 size: 18 residues. Deletions cut 0 bases from V and 2 bases from J, with 17 bases between. The CDR3 DNA sequence: TGCGCCAGCAGCCAAGAGGGGATGGGGGGCTACCCCTACAATGAGCAGTTCTTC. Translation gives CASSQEGMGGYPYNEQFF.

The chain joins TRBV27 to TRBJ2-5, with 9 bases that match TRBD2. V dropped 1 base and J dropped 4; count of bases not matched to a gene: 7. Germline V gives CDR1 MNHEY, CDR2 SMNVEV (reference sequence). This CDR3 spans 16 amino acids. The DNA of the CDR3 is TGTGCCAGCAGTTTATTTCTAGCGGGATCGGCAGAGACCCAGTACTTC. It is translated as CASSLFLAGSAETQYF.

This clonotype was detected only a few times. V and J are TRBV28 and TRBJ1-3, with 7 bases that match TRBD1. The CDR3 totals 15 residues. V lost 6 bases to trimming and J lost 4 bases; unmatched junction nucleotides: 9. Germline CDR1 reads MDHEN; CDR2 reads SYDVKM. CDR3 residues: CASRARRTGGNTIYF. The CDR3 nucleotides are TGTGCCAGCAGGGCTAGAAGGACAGGAGGAAACACCATATATTTT.

V and J are TRBV5-1 and TRBJ2-3; 7 nucleotides agree with TRBD1. The J segment lost 0 bases and the V segment lost 2 bases, leaving 6 bases of the junction unmatched. The CDR3 is made up of 16 amino acids. Germline CDR1 SGHRS, CDR2 YFSETQ. CDR3 residues: CASSFSGTVSTDTQYF. The CDR3 DNA is TGCGCCAGCAGCTTTTCTGGGACAGTTAGCACAGATACGCAGTATTTT. The whole variable domain, filled in from reference TRBV5-1 and TRBJ2-3, reads KAGVTQTPRYLIKTRGQQVTLSCSPISGHRSVSWYQQTPGQGLQFLFEYFSETQRNKGNFPGRFSGRQFSNSRSEMNVSTLELGDSALYLCASSFSGTVSTDTQYFGPGTRLTVL.

This clonotype showed up just a few times. The rearrangement links TRBV28 to TRBJ2-7; the match to TRBD2 covers 8 bases. Germline V gene data show CDR1 as MDHEN and CDR2 as SYDVKM. V trimming: 5 bases; J trimming: 6 bases; junction bases outside the gene matches: 15. The CDR3 is 16 amino acids. CDR3 sequence (DNA): TGTGCCAGCAGTCGTATTTCGGGGGGGGCCGTGACCGAGCAGTACTTC. Protein: CASSRISGGAVTEQYF.

Ten or more counts support this clonotype. The chain employs TRBV20-1 and TRBJ2-3, with TRBD2 matching 12 bases. CDR1 is DFQATT, CDR2 SNEGSKA, per germline (reference sequence). The length of the CDR3 is 16 residues. After removal of 1 base from V and 4 bases from J, the junction contained 6 bases not matched to a gene. The CDR3, as DNA: TGCAGTGCTAGAGGGCTAGCGGGAGGGCCCTCAGATACGCAGTATTTT. Translated, it gives CSARGLAGGPSDTQYF.

This clonotype was counted between two and nine times. The chain links TRBV6-5 to TRBJ2-4; D ambiguous. CDR3 length: 14 amino acids. Deletions cut 5 bases from V and 0 bases from J, with 8 bases between. Germline-derived CDR1 and CDR2 are MNHEY and SVGAGI. The CDR3 sequence: CASSASIAKNIQYF. The CDR3 DNA sequence: TGTGCCAGCAGTGCCTCCATAGCCAAAAACATTCAGTACTTC.

This clonotype was counted a few times. V and J are TRBV4-3 and TRBJ2-2; D uncertain. Germline V gene sequence: CDR1 LGHNA, CDR2 YSLEER. V dropped 0 bases and J dropped 3 bases, with 8 bases sitting between them. This CDR3 is 15 amino acids long. In DNA, the CDR3 is TGCGCCAGCAGCCAAGATGGCATCTACACCGGGGAGCTGTTTTTT. It codes for CASSQDGIYTGELFF.

This clonotype came up a few times. The gene calls are TRBV12-3 or TRBV12-4 and TRBJ1-2, with TRBD1 identical over 7 bases. The CDR3 sequence is 14 residues long. V shed 4 bases, J shed 4 bases, and the junction held 6 bases outside the gene matches. Here the CDR3 DNA reads TGTGCCAGCAGTTCCCGGACAGGTACCTATGGCTACACCTTC. Residues: CASSSRTGTYGYTF.

A few counts support this clonotype. A much larger clone differs by one base, so this may be a read error. The gene calls are TRBV6-6 and TRBJ1-2; 7 positions match TRBD1. The germline CDR1 and CDR2 sequences are MNHNY and SVGAGI (reference sequence). The CDR3 runs 14 residues. CDR3 protein: CVSLRGGQTYGYTF. The CDR3 DNA follows: TGTGTCAGTCTGCGAGGGGGACAGACATATGGCTACACCTTC.

The table lists this clonotype with many counts. The genes are TRBV15 and TRBJ2-7, with D uncertain. CDR3 length: 14 amino acids. The V gene lost 1 base and the J gene lost 6 bases, with 13 bases spanning the gap. Germline V gives CDR1 LNHNV, CDR2 YYDKDF (reference sequence). The CDR3 DNA reads TGTGCCACCAGCAGAGGGTCCCGACAAGGCGAGCAGTACTTC. It codes for CATSRGSRQGEQYF.

There are a few counts of this clonotype. The V and J genes are TRBV11-2 and TRBJ2-3; D is unresolved. The CDR3 sequence is 15 residues long. The V and J ends lost 5 bases and 2 bases respectively, with 14 bases between them. Germline values: CDR1 SGHAT, CDR2 FQNNGV. Here the CDR3 reads CASSARADSTDTQYF. The DNA for the CDR3 is TGTGCCAGCAGCGCCCGGGCGGATTCCACAGATACGCAGTATTTT.